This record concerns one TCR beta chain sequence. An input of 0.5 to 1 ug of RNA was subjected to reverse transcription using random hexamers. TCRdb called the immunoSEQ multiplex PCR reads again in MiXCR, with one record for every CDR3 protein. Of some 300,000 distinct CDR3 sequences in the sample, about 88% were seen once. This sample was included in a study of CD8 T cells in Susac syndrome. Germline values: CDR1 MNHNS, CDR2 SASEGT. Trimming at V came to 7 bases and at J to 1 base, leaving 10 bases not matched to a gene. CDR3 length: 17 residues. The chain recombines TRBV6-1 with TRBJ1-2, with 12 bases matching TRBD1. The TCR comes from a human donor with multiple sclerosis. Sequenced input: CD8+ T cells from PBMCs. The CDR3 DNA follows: TGTGCCAGCACGGGTTGGGACAGGGGGCGATTTAACTATGGCTACACCTTC. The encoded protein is CASTGWDRGRFNYGYTF.